What follows are 27 T cell receptor beta chains derived from one specimen sequenced in a study of shared clonotypes between healthy human individuals. The naive CD8 population came from CD45RO-negative cells selected for CCR7, without terminally differentiated effector memory CD45RA+ cells. The table came from immunoSEQ multiplex PCR; TCRdb's copy has only in-frame clones and leaves some out. The table shows some 1,900,000 clones, with roughly 95% occurring only once. The sequenced sample consisted of naive CD8+ T cells sorted from blood. Receptor source: a man between 18 and 29 years old in good health.

V gene TRBV5-1 combines with J gene TRBJ2-7; TRBD1 might be the D (6 bases). The germline CDR1 and CDR2 sequences are SGHRS and YFSETQ. V lost 8 bases and J lost 0, with 15 bases in between. CDR3 length: 14 amino acids. The CDR3, as DNA: TGCGCCAGGTCTATCCGGGACAACTCCTACGAGCAGTACTTC. It is translated as CARSIRDNSYEQYF.

The V gene is TRBV27, the J gene TRBJ2-7, with D hard to call. The V and J ends lost 5 bases and 5 bases respectively, with 10 bases between them. Germline CDR1 is MNHEY and CDR2 is SMNVEV (reference sequence). The CDR3 contains 12 residues. DNA for the CDR3: TGTGCCAGCAGTCCCAACCGGCACGAGCAGTACTTC. This translates into CASSPNRHEQYF.

The chain couples TRBV18 to TRBJ1-5; TRBD1 aligns across 8 bases. J gave up 8 bases and V 4 bases, and 7 bases lay outside the gene matches. Germline V lookup: CDR1 KGHSH, CDR2 LQKENI. The CDR3 loop spans 14 amino acids. CDR3 in DNA: TGTGCCAGCTCACAGACAGGGGCTGACGAGCCCCAGCATTTT. Amino acid sequence: CASSQTGADEPQHF.

The V call is TRBV4-3, the J call TRBJ1-5; weak D call: TRBD1 (6 bases). CDR3 length: 15 amino acids. The germline CDR1 and CDR2 sequences are LGHNA and YSLEER. V was shortened by 3 bases and J by 6 bases, with 15 bases between the two germline ends. CDR3 nucleotide sequence: TGCGCCAGCAGCCAGTTTGCAGGGGAGGGTCAGCCCCAGCATTTT. This translates into CASSQFAGEGQPQHF.

The genes are TRBV6-1 and TRBJ2-2; D call uncertain. Trimming removed 2 bases at V and 2 bases at J, with 9 bases between. This CDR3 contains 15 residues. From germline, CDR1 is MNHNS and CDR2 SASEGT. CDR3: CASSERKANTGELFF. CDR3 sequence (DNA): TGTGCCAGCAGTGAAAGAAAGGCTAACACCGGGGAGCTGTTTTTT.

The chain combines TRBV5-6 with TRBJ2-1; 8 bases agree with TRBD2. Germline V gene data show CDR1 as SGHDT and CDR2 as YYEEEE. This CDR3 is 18 amino acids long. Unmatched junction bases numbered 21, after V lost 6 bases and J lost 7 bases. The CDR3 bases are TGTGCCAGCAACCGGTGGTATTTAGCGGGAACACTGACTAATGAGCAGTTCTTC. Residues: CASNRWYLAGTLTNEQFF.

V is TRBV6-5 and J is TRBJ1-4; D perhaps matches TRBD1 (5 bases). Per the germline V gene, CDR1 is MNHEY and CDR2 is SVGAGI. Trimming shortened V by 2 bases and J by 8 bases, and 9 bases separated the two germline ends. The CDR3 length is 13 residues. This CDR3 reads CASSYGAGEKLFF. In DNA, the CDR3 is TGTGCCAGCAGTTACGGGGCTGGGGAAAAACTGTTTTTT.

The sample holds a few counts of this clone. This CDR3 is CASSLSDPSNSPLHF. The CDR3 coding sequence is TGCGCCAGCAGCCTTTCTGACCCCTCCAATTCACCCCTCCACTTT. This chain connects TRBV4-1 to TRBJ1-6; D gene uncertain. CDR1 and CDR2 from the germline V gene are MGHRA and YSYEKL. V lost 4 bases and J 7 bases, leaving 14 bases between the germline ends. This CDR3 comprises 15 residues.

This clone came up once. The chain has TRBV10-3 and TRBJ2-1; D is possibly TRBD1 (6 bases). The ends were cut back, 2 bases at V and 7 bases at J, with 12 bases in the middle. The CDR3 consists of 14 residues. Germline V CDR1 and CDR2: ENHRY, SYGVKD. The CDR3 reads CAISEGGPSNEQFF. The CDR3 DNA is TGTGCCATCAGTGAGGGGGGCCCCTCAAATGAGCAGTTCTTC.

The rearrangement uses TRBV29-1 and TRBJ2-5, with D possibly being TRBD1 (6 bases). The J call is in doubt because the DNA end fits TRBJ2-7 better. CDR1 and CDR2 (germline): SQVTM, ANQGSEA. The CDR3 runs 14 residues. CDR3 DNA sequence: TGCAGCGTTGACAAGGGGGTGCAGGGAGACGAGCAGTACTTC. It encodes CSVDKGVQGDEQYF.

The chain is built from TRBV19 and TRBJ2-7; D is unclear. The length of the CDR3 is 15 residues. V was cut by 3 bases and J by 3 bases, with 15 bases left in between. The germline V gene has CDR1 LNHDA and CDR2 SQIVND (reference sequence). CDR3 sequence (DNA): TGTGCCAGTAGTATGGGCCCAAGGGTGGGCTACGAGCAGTACTTC. Its translation is CASSMGPRVGYEQYF.

The rearrangement uses TRBV5-4 and TRBJ2-7, with TRBD1 identical over 7 bases. The CDR3 sequence is 15 residues long. Unmatched junction bases numbered 9, after V lost 4 bases and J lost 2 bases. Germline lookup yields CDR1 SGHNT and CDR2 YYREEE (reference sequence). In DNA form, the CDR3 reads TGTGCCAGCAGCAGCCGGGACAGAGTACCCTACGAGCAGTACTTC. It yields the protein CASSSRDRVPYEQYF.

V usage is TRBV7-4 and J usage is TRBJ2-7, with 8 bases lining up with TRBD2. Trimming took 4 bases from V and 3 from J; bases not matched to a gene: 8. The germline V gene has CDR1 SGHVT and CDR2 SQSDAQ. The CDR3 consists of 15 residues. The CDR3 loop reads CASSSILAGLYEQYF. CDR3 nucleotides: TGTGCCAGCAGCTCTATTCTAGCGGGCCTCTACGAGCAGTACTTC.

The V gene is TRBV5-6, the J gene TRBJ1-6; possibly TRBD1 for D (5 bases). The CDR3 is 14 amino acids. The V end lost 3 bases, the J end lost 7 bases, and 11 bases lay between the germline ends. Germline CDR1 is SGHDT and CDR2 is YYEEEE. The CDR3 DNA sequence: TGTGCCAGCAGCTCCAGGGACCGCAATTCACCCCTCCACTTT. It translates to CASSSRDRNSPLHF.

The J gene is TRBJ1-3, the V gene TRBV7-8; no reliable D call. Germline V gene data show CDR1 as SGHVS and CDR2 as FQNEAQ. Between the trimmed V and J ends, which lost 2 bases and 0 bases, there was a span of 5 bases. The CDR3 extends over 14 amino acids. The CDR3 DNA reads TGTGCCAGCAGCTTATTAGGCTCTGGAAACACCATATATTTT. Residues: CASSLLGSGNTIYF.

V and J are TRBV11-2 and TRBJ2-7, with D uncertain. CDR3 length: 12 amino acids. Trimming took off 1 base at V and 8 bases at J, with 9 bases between the two ends. Germline V gene lookup returns CDR1 SGHAT and CDR2 FQNNGV. The CDR3 bases are TGTGCCAGCAGCTTAGGGCAGTCCAAGCAGTACTTC. Translation: CASSLGQSKQYF.

The chain joins TRBV4-3 to TRBJ2-1, with D possibly TRBD2 on 6 matching bases. The CDR3 has 16 amino acids. Germline assignment: CDR1 LGHNA and CDR2 YSLEER. V was clipped by 1 base and J by 4 bases, with 14 bases between them. CDR3 region: CASSQVMGGGYNEQFF. CDR3 nucleotide sequence: TGCGCCAGCAGCCAAGTAATGGGGGGTGGGTACAATGAGCAGTTCTTC.

The chain carries TRBV19 and TRBJ1-2; maybe TRBD1 (6 bases). The CDR3 has 13 residues. Trimming cost V 5 bases and J 4 bases, with 11 bases left between them. Germline lookup yields CDR1 LNHDA and CDR2 SQIVND (reference sequence). The CDR3 nucleotides read TGTGCCAGTAGTTTACAGGGATTCTATGGCTACACCTTC. It encodes CASSLQGFYGYTF.

This clone was counted once. The CDR3 DNA reads as TGTGCCACCAGCAGAGTTCAGGGCGGATACAATGAGCAGTTCTTC. This sequence encodes CATSRVQGGYNEQFF. This chain uses TRBV15 with TRBJ2-1, with D maybe TRBD1 (5 bases). V was shortened by 1 base and J by 4 bases, with 11 bases between the two germline ends. Germline V gene sequence: CDR1 LNHNV, CDR2 YYDKDF (reference sequence). This CDR3 spans 15 amino acids. The full variable domain, with the rest looked up from reference TRBV15 and TRBJ2-1, is DAMVIQNPRYQVTQFGKPVTLSCSQTLNHNVMYWYQQKSSQAPKLLFHYYDKDFNNEADTPDNFQSRRPNTSFCFLDIRSPGLGDTAMYLCATSRVQGGYNEQFFGPGTRLTVL.

The chain is built from TRBV6-4 and TRBJ2-3, with D possibly matching TRBD1 (6 bases). The CDR3 contains 17 residues. The germline V and J ends were trimmed by 3 bases and 6 bases, with 22 bases remaining between them. Germline V gene sequence: CDR1 MRHNA, CDR2 SNTAGT. DNA of the CDR3: TGTGCCAGCAGTGAAGCCGATTTGGACAGAGAGGTGGATACGCAGTATTTT. Amino acids: CASSEADLDREVDTQYF.

The rearrangement links TRBV21-1 to TRBJ1-5. TRBV21-1 is a documented pseudogene. CDR3 length: 13 amino acids. CDR3 in DNA: TGTGCCAGCAGTTACCGACCCGGACAGCCCCAGCATTTT. Encoded protein: CASSYRPGQPQHF.

With respect to this clone: Distinct nucleotide sequences in the sample also encode this CDR3. This sequence joins TRBV30 and TRBJ2-6; D remains ambiguous. CDR3 length: 14 amino acids. CDR1 and CDR2 (germline): GTSNPN, SVGIG (reference sequence). V lost 1 base and J lost 0, with 4 bases in between. The DNA of the CDR3 is TGTGCCTGGAGTGCTGGCTCTGGGGCCAACGTCCTGACTTTC. Translation gives CAWSAGSGANVLTF.

The sample holds one count of this clone. Other DNA sequences in the same sample also yield this CDR3. As DNA, the CDR3 is TGTGCCAGCAGTTTACGGCAGTCCTACGAGCAGTACTTC. Protein sequence: CASSLRQSYEQYF. This sequence joins TRBV27 and TRBJ2-7; D is unclear. The CDR3 is 13 residues long. V shed 2 bases and J shed 1 base, with 6 bases lying between them. Germline V gene lookup returns CDR1 MNHEY and CDR2 SMNVEV (reference sequence).

Details on this clone: This CDR3 is also generated by other DNA sequences in the sample. The rearrangement uses TRBV5-4 and TRBJ2-7; D is unclear. Germline V gene data show CDR1 as SGHNT and CDR2 as YYREEE (reference sequence). This CDR3 is 14 amino acids long. V lost 1 base and J lost 0, with 8 bases in between. The CDR3 DNA follows: TGTGCCAGCAGCTTGTCAGGCAGCTCCTACGAGCAGTACTTC. Translating it yields CASSLSGSSYEQYF.

The count of this clone is one. The rearrangement joins TRBV27 to TRBJ2-1, with TRBD1 matching over 10 bases. From germline, CDR1 is MNHEY and CDR2 SMNVEV (reference sequence). V shed 2 bases, J shed 8 bases, and the junction held 12 bases outside the gene matches. The CDR3 contains 17 residues. CDR3 in DNA: TGTGCCAGCAGTTTAATGAGGATGGGACAGGGGTTCGATGAGCAGTTCTTC. Translation gives CASSLMRMGQGFDEQFF.

The chain carries TRBV4-1 and TRBJ2-7, with 8 bases identical to TRBD2. This CDR3 has 15 amino acids. V lost 3 bases and J lost 2; bases outside the gene matches: 6. The germline V gene has CDR1 MGHRA and CDR2 YSYEKL. The CDR3 region has the DNA TGCGCCAGCAGCCACCCCCTAGCGGGCCCCTACGAGCAGTACTTC. It specifies CASSHPLAGPYEQYF.

This clone appeared a few times. This rearrangement joins TRBV30 to TRBJ1-1, with D tentatively TRBD1 (6 bases). The CDR3 consists of 12 residues. The ends were cut back, 8 bases at V and 0 bases at J, with 10 bases in the middle. Germline loops: CDR1 GTSNPN, CDR2 SVGIG (reference sequence). The CDR3 reads CADRSMNTEAFF. The DNA for the CDR3 is TGTGCCGACAGGTCCATGAACACTGAAGCTTTCTTT.